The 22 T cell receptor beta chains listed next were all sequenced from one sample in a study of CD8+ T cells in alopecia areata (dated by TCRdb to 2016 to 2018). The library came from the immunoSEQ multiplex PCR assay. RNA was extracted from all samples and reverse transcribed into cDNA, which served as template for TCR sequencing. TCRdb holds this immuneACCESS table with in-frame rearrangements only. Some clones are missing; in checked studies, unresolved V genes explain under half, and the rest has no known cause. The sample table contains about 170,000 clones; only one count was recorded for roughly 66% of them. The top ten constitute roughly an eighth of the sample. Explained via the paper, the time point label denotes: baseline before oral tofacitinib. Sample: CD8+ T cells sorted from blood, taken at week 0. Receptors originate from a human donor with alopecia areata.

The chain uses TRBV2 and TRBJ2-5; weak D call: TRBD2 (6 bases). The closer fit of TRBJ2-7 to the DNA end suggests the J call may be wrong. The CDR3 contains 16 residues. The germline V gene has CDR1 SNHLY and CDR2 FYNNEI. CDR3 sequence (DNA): TGTGCCAGCAGTCTCAGGGCGGGAAGAAACTCAGTCGAGCAGTACTTC. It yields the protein CASSLRAGRNSVEQYF.

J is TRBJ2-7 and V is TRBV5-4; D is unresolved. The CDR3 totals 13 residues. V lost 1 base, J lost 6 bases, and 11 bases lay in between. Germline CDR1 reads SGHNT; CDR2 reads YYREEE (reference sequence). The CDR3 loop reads CASSLSVDREQYF. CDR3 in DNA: TGTGCCAGCAGCTTGAGCGTAGACCGCGAGCAGTACTTC.

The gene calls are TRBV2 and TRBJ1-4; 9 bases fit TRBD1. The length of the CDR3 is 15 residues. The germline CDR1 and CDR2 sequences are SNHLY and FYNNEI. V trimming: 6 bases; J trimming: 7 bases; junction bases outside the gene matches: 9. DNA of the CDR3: TGTGCCAGCAGCCGGGACAGGGAACTAGGTGAAAAACTGTTTTTT. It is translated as CASSRDRELGEKLFF.

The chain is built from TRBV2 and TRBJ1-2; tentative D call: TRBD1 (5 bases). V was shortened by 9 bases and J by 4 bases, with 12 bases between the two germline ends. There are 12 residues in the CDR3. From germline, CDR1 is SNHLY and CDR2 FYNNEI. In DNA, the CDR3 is TGTGCCAGGGAAGACAGAGGCTATGGCTACACCTTC. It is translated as CAREDRGYGYTF.

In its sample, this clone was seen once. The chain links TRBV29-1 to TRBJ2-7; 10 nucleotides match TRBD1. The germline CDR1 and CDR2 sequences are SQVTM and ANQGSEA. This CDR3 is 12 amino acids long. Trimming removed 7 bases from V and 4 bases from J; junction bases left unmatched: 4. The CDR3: CSGGQGGYEQYF. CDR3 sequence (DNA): TGCAGCGGAGGACAGGGGGGGTACGAGCAGTACTTC.

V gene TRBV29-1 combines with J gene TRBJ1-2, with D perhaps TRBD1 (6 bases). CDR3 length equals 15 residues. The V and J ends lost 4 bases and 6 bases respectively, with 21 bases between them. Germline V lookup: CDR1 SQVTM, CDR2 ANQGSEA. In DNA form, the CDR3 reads TGCAGCGTTGTGGGGTCAGGGGCACACCAAAATGGCTACACCTTC. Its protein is CSVVGSGAHQNGYTF.

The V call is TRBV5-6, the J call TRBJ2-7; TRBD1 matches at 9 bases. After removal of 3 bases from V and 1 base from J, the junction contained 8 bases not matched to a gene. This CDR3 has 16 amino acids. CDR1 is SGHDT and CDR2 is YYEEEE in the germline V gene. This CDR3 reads CASSSGTGGASYEQYF. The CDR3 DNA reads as TGTGCCAGCAGCTCGGGTACAGGGGGCGCATCCTACGAGCAGTACTTC.

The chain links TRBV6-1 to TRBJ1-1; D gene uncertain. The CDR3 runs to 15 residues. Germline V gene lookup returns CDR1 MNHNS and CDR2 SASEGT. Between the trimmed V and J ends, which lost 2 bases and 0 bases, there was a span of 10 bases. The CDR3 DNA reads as TGTGCCAGCAGTGAATTGGAGGTGGTGAACACTGAAGCTTTCTTT. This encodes CASSELEVVNTEAFF.

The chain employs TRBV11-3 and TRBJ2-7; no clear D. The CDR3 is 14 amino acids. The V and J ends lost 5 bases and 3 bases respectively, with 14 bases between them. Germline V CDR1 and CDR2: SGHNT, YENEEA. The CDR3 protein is CASSTPAGGYEQYF. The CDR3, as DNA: TGTGCCAGCAGCACCCCGGCAGGCGGCTACGAGCAGTACTTC.

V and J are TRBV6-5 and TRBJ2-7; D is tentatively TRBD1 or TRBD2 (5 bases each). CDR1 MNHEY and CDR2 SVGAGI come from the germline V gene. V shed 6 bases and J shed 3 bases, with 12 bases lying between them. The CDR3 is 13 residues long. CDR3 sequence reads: CASSVGTVYEQYF. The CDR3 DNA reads TGTGCCAGCAGCGTCGGGACGGTCTACGAGCAGTACTTC.

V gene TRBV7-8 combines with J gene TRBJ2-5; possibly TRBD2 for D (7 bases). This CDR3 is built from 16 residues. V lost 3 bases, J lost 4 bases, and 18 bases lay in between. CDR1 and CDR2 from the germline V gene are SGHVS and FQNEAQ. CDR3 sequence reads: CASSLASGGGGETQYF. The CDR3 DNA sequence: TGTGCCAGCAGCTTGGCCTCGGGAGGAGGGGGAGAGACCCAGTACTTC.

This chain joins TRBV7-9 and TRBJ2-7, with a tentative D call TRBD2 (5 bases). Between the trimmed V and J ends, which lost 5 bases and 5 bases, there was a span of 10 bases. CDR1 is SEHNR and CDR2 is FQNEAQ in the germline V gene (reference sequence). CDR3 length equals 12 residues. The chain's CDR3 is CASSPRVNEQYF. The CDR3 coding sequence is TGTGCCAGCAGCCCGAGGGTAAACGAGCAGTACTTC.

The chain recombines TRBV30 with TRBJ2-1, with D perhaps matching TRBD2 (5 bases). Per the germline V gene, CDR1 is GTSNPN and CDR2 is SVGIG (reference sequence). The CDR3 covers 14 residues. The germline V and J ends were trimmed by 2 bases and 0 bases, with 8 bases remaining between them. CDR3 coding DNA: TGTGCCTGGAGTTATGGAGGCTCCTACAATGAGCAGTTCTTC. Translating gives CAWSYGGSYNEQFF.

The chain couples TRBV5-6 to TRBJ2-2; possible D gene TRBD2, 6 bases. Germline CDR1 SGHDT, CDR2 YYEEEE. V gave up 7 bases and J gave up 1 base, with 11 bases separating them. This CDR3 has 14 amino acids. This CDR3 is CASQRAGNTGELFF. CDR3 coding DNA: TGTGCCAGCCAGCGAGCGGGGAACACCGGGGAGCTGTTTTTT.

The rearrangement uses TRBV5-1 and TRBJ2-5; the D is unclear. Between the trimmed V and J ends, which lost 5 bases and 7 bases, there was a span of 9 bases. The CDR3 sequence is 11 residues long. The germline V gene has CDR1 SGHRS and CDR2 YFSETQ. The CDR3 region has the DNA TGCGCCAGCAGTTCGCTGGGGACCCAGTACTTC. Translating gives CASSSLGTQYF. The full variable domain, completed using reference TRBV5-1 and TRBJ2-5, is KAGVTQTPRYLIKTRGQQVTLSCSPISGHRSVSWYQQTPGQGLQFLFEYFSETQRNKGNFPGRFSGRQFSNSRSEMNVSTLELGDSALYLCASSSLGTQYFGPGTRLLVL.

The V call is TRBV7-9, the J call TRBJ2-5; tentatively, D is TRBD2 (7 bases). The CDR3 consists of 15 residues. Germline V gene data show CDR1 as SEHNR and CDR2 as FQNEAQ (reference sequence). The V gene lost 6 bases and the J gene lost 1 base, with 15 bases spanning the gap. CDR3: CASRKEGGRQETQYF. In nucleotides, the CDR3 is TGTGCCAGCAGGAAAGAGGGGGGGCGCCAAGAGACCCAGTACTTC.

The CDR3 bases are TGCAGCGTTGCTGAGGGTGGCTACGAGCAGTACTTC. Its translation is CSVAEGGYEQYF. The chain combines TRBV29-1 with TRBJ2-7; D might be TRBD2 (5 bases). The CDR3 is made up of 12 amino acids. V lost 4 bases and J lost 3, with 10 bases in between. Germline CDR1 reads SQVTM; CDR2 reads ANQGSEA.

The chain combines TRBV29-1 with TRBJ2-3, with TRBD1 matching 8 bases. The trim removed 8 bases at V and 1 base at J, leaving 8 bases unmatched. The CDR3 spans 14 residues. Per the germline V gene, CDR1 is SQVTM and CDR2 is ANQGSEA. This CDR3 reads CSIGQGRGTDTQYF. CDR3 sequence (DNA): TGCAGCATTGGACAGGGTAGGGGCACAGATACGCAGTATTTT.

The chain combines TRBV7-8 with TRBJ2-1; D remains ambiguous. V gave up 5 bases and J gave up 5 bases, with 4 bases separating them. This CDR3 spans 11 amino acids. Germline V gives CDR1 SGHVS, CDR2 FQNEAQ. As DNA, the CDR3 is TGTGCCAGCAGCCGGAACAATGAGCAGTTCTTC. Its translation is CASSRNNEQFF.

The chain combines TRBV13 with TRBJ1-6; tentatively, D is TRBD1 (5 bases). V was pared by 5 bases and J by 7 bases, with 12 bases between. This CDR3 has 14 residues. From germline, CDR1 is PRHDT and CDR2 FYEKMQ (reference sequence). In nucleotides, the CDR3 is TGTGCCAGCAGCCAGAGACAGCGCAATTCACCCCTCCACTTT. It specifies CASSQRQRNSPLHF.

The CDR3 is CSVVEGTSTF. The DNA for the CDR3 is TGCAGCGTTGTGGAGGGTACTAGTACCTTC. This chain uses TRBV29-1 with TRBJ1-2; D is unresolved. CDR3 length equals 10 residues. Germline V gene lookup returns CDR1 SQVTM and CDR2 ANQGSEA. V lost 4 bases and J 14 bases, leaving 14 bases between the germline ends.

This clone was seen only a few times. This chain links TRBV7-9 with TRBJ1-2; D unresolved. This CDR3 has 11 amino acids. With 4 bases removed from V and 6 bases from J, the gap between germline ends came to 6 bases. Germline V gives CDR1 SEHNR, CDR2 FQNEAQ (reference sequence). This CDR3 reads CASSYADGYTF. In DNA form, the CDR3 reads TGTGCCAGCAGCTACGCGGATGGCTACACCTTC. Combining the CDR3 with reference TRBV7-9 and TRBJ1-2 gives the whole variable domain DTGVSQNPRHKITKRGQNVTFRCDPISEHNRLYWYRQTLGQGPEFLTYFQNEAQLEKSRLLSDRFSAERPKGSFSTLEIQRTEQGDSAMYLCASSYADGYTFGSGTRLTVV.